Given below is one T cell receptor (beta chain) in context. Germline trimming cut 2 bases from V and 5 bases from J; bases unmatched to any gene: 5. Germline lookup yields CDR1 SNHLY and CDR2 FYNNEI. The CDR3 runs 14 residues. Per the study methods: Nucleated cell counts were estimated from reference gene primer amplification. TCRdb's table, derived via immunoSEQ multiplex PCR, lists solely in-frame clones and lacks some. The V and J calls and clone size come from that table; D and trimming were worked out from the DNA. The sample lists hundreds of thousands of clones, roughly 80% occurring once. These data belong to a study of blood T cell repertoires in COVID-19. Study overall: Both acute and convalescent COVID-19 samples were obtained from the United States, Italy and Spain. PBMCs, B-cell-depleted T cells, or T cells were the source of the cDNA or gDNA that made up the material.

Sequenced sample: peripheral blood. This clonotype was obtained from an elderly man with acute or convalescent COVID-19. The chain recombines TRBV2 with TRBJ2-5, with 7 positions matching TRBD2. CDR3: CASSESSGGETQYF. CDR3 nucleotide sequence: TGTGCCAGCAGTGAATCTAGCGGTGGGGAGACCCAGTACTTC.